The 21 T cell receptor beta chains below all came from one sample that was sequenced in a study of identical twins. TCRdb reprocessed the 5' RACE reads with MiXCR, giving one entry per CDR3 protein. The table has some 590,000 distinct CDR3 sequences, 9% to 10% seen once. These data also formed part of another study, on yellow fever vaccine responses in identical twins.

The sample comprised PBMCs. The receptors derive from a woman aged 18-29 years in good health.

This clonotype has a count of ten or more. This chain joins TRBV7-6 and TRBJ2-7; TRBD2 is a possible D gene (5 bases). Trimming took 1 base from V and 5 from J, leaving 12 bases between them. The CDR3 spans 14 residues. CDR1 SGHVS and CDR2 FNYEAQ come from the germline V gene. In nucleotides, the CDR3 is TGTGCCAGCAGCTTAGGTTCCTCCGGGAACGAGCAGTACTTC. Protein: CASSLGSSGNEQYF.

This clonotype was found many times. This rearrangement joins TRBV6-6 to TRBJ2-1; TRBD1 is a possible D gene (8 bases). CDR1 and CDR2 from the germline V gene are MNHNY and SVGAGI (reference sequence). The CDR3 runs 13 residues. Between the trimmed V and J ends, which lost 6 bases and 10 bases, there was a span of 16 bases. The CDR3 region has the DNA TGTGCCAGCAGCAACGGGGGGACAGGCGAGCAGTTCTTC. Its translation: CASSNGGTGEQFF.

This clonotype has more than one count but fewer than ten. This chain links TRBV11-2 with TRBJ2-3; 14 bases map to TRBD2. This CDR3 contains 14 residues. The V segment lost 10 bases and the J segment 4 bases; nucleotides outside the gene matches: 4. Germline assignment: CDR1 SGHAT and CDR2 FQNNGV. The chain's CDR3 is CATGLAGAADTQYF. CDR3 bases: TGTGCCACGGGACTAGCGGGAGCGGCAGATACGCAGTATTTT.

The chain uses TRBV11-2 and TRBJ2-5; 9 bases align to TRBD1. The CDR3 length is 15 residues. Germline CDR1 SGHAT, CDR2 FQNNGV. J lost 4 bases, V lost 5 bases, and 8 bases had no gene match. The CDR3 nucleotides are TGTGCCAGCAGCCCTCGGGACAGGGCGCGAGAGACCCAGTACTTC. Translating it yields CASSPRDRARETQYF. The complete variable domain, with remaining parts taken from reference TRBV11-2 and TRBJ2-5, reads EAGVAQSPRYKIIEKRQSVAFWCNPISGHATLYWYQQILGQGPKLLIQFQNNGVVDDSQLPKDRFSAERLKGVDSTLKIQPAKLEDSAVYLCASSPRDRARETQYFGPGTRLLVL.

The chain uses TRBV12-3 or TRBV12-4 and TRBJ2-3, with D unresolved. V gave up 6 bases and J gave up 8 bases, with 15 bases separating them. The CDR3 consists of 13 residues. CDR3 sequence: CASSLGETGTQYF. CDR3 nucleotides: TGTGCCAGCAGCCTTGGCGAGACCGGTACGCAGTATTTT.

The chain combines TRBV19 with TRBJ2-1; TRBD2 matches 10 bases. The CDR3 has 18 residues. Germline trimming cut 1 base from V and 9 bases from J; bases unmatched to any gene: 15. Germline V gene lookup returns CDR1 LNHDA and CDR2 SQIVND (reference sequence). The CDR3: CASSIVGASGSFGPEQFF. CDR3 sequence (DNA): TGTGCCAGTAGTATAGTTGGGGCTAGCGGGAGCTTCGGACCTGAGCAGTTCTTC.

This clonotype was seen a handful of times. The chain employs TRBV20-1 and TRBJ2-7; D is unresolved. Germline V gene lookup returns CDR1 DFQATT and CDR2 SNEGSKA (reference sequence). V lost 3 bases and J 3 bases, leaving 12 bases between the germline ends. The CDR3 contains 13 residues. CDR3 DNA sequence: TGCAGTGCTAGTCCCGGAAACCTCTACGAGCAGTACTTC. Encoded protein: CSASPGNLYEQYF.

This clonotype was seen more than once but under ten times. The rearrangement uses TRBV29-1 and TRBJ2-6; possible D gene TRBD1, 5 bases. CDR3 length: 15 amino acids. CDR1 and CDR2 from the germline V gene are SQVTM and ANQGSEA. V gave up 2 bases and J gave up 2 bases, with 10 bases separating them. CDR3 sequence: CSVEYVGAGANVLTF. CDR3 nucleotide sequence: TGCAGCGTTGAATATGTAGGGGCTGGGGCCAACGTCCTGACTTTC.

The chain uses TRBV5-1 and TRBJ1-1; tentatively, D is TRBD1 (5 bases). The CDR3 is 15 amino acids. Between the trimmed V and J ends, which lost 1 base and 6 bases, there was a span of 16 bases. Germline V gene lookup returns CDR1 SGHRS and CDR2 YFSETQ. The CDR3 region is CASSLPRTGDAEAFF. The CDR3 nucleotides read TGCGCCAGCAGCTTGCCCCGGACGGGGGATGCTGAAGCTTTCTTT.

This clonotype was observed many times. The rearrangement links TRBV5-4 to TRBJ1-1, with D hard to call. Germline V gene sequence: CDR1 SGHNT, CDR2 YYREEE (reference sequence). CDR3 length equals 12 residues. V was pared by 4 bases and J by 4 bases, with 8 bases between. CDR3 in DNA: TGTGCCAGCAGCGAGGGTACCACTGAAGCTTTCTTT. Translating gives CASSEGTTEAFF.

This sequence joins TRBV12-3 or TRBV12-4 and TRBJ2-1, with a tentative D call TRBD2 (5 bases). V shed 4 bases and J shed 8 bases, with 12 bases lying between them. The CDR3 totals 13 residues. The CDR3 loop reads CASSSPGKDEQFF. The CDR3 DNA reads TGTGCCAGCAGTTCCCCGGGGAAGGATGAGCAGTTCTTC.

In its sample, this clonotype was seen a few times. The genes are TRBV10-3 and TRBJ1-1; D is perhaps TRBD1 (5 bases). Trimming pared 0 bases from V and 7 bases from J, leaving 6 bases between. The CDR3 contains 12 residues. Per germline, CDR1 ENHRY and CDR2 SYGVKD. In DNA, the CDR3 is TGTGCCATCAGTGAGTCGGGGGGTGAAGCTTTCTTT. Translated: CAISESGGEAFF.

This clonotype came up many times. The chain is built from TRBV7-9 and TRBJ2-2, with D perhaps being TRBD1 or TRBD2 (6 bases each). Between the trimmed V and J ends, which lost 5 bases and 3 bases, there was a span of 10 bases. The CDR3 consists of 14 residues. Germline CDR1 SEHNR, CDR2 FQNEAQ (reference sequence). The CDR3 loop reads CASSHRDYTGELFF. DNA for the CDR3: TGTGCCAGCAGCCACAGGGACTACACCGGGGAGCTGTTTTTT.

The gene calls are TRBV3-1 and TRBJ2-1; 8 bases match TRBD2. CDR3 size: 16 residues. Per germline, CDR1 LGHDT and CDR2 YNNKEL (reference sequence). V dropped 0 bases and J dropped 8; count of bases not matched to a gene: 9. The CDR3 protein is CASSQDLSGGMDEQFF. For the CDR3, the DNA is TGTGCCAGCAGCCAAGATCTGAGCGGGGGTATGGATGAGCAGTTCTTC.

There are many counts of this clonotype. The chain joins TRBV7-9 to TRBJ2-1, with 9 bases fitting TRBD2. CDR3 length: 14 amino acids. V gave up 3 bases and J gave up 3 bases; unmatched junction bases: 0. Germline loops: CDR1 SEHNR, CDR2 FQNEAQ (reference sequence). CDR3: CASSFSGSYNEQFF. In DNA form, the CDR3 reads TGTGCCAGCAGCTTTAGCGGGAGCTACAATGAGCAGTTCTTC.

This clonotype was seen more than once but under ten times. The J gene is TRBJ2-7, the V gene TRBV27; no reliable D call. There are 18 residues in the CDR3. Germline V gives CDR1 MNHEY, CDR2 SMNVEV (reference sequence). V was clipped by 4 bases and J by 2 bases, with 24 bases between them. CDR3 bases: TGTGCCAGCAGTTCACTACCCAAACACCCTAGTAATACCTACGAGCAGTACTTC. Translated: CASSSLPKHPSNTYEQYF.

In this sample, this clonotype turned up a few times. The V and J genes are TRBV30 and TRBJ1-1, with D maybe TRBD1 (5 bases). The germline CDR1 and CDR2 sequences are GTSNPN and SVGIG (reference sequence). V lost 3 bases and J lost 6, with 14 bases in between. This CDR3 has 13 amino acids. The CDR3 nucleotides read TGTGCCTGGAGCCGCGGGCGGGGGGCTGAAGCTTTCTTT. Protein sequence: CAWSRGRGAEAFF.

The V call is TRBV25-1, the J call TRBJ1-1; no firm D call. The ends were cut back, 6 bases at V and 1 base at J, with 9 bases in the middle. The CDR3 consists of 13 residues. Germline CDR1 reads MGHDK; CDR2 reads SYGVNS. As DNA, the CDR3 is TGTGCCAGCAGCGGGGAAAAGAACACTGAAGCTTTCTTT. This gives the protein CASSGEKNTEAFF.

This clonotype has only a few counts. This chain uses TRBV27 with TRBJ2-1; the match to TRBD2 covers 7 bases. In germline, CDR1 is MNHEY, CDR2 SMNVEV (reference sequence). J was trimmed by 4 bases and V by 3 bases; bases with no gene match: 6. The CDR3 is 15 residues long. This CDR3 reads CASSFALANYNEQFF. As DNA, the CDR3 is TGTGCCAGCAGTTTTGCACTAGCGAATTACAATGAGCAGTTCTTC.

This clonotype turned up a few times. This rearrangement joins TRBV4-1 to TRBJ2-7; 8 nucleotides align to TRBD2. CDR1 is MGHRA and CDR2 is YSYEKL in the germline V gene. V gave up 4 bases and J gave up 6 bases; unmatched junction bases: 8. The CDR3 is 14 residues long. The CDR3 DNA reads TGCGCCAGCAGCCCACGGGAGGGTAAAAGCGAGCAGTACTTC. It specifies CASSPREGKSEQYF.

This sequence joins TRBV21-1 and TRBJ2-1; the table's D call TRBD1 went unverified against the DNA. TRBV21-1 is noted as a pseudogene. CDR3 size: 16 residues. CDR3 in amino acids: CASSTRGQGINNEQFF. CDR3 nucleotide sequence: TGTGCCAGCAGCACCCGGGGACAGGGGATCAACAATGAGCAGTTCTTC.